Reported below is one TCR beta chain. It lacks a known antigen. No qualities accompany the bases; no much larger clone lies one base away. One collaborating source in Seattle enrolled patients during active infection and followed them longitudinally through the course of disease. The collaborating institutions used their own protocols to collect whole blood in K2EDTA tubes. Collaborator samples were shipped for TCRbeta analysis as frozen whole blood, isolated PBMCs, or DNA extracted from either sample type. The entry originates in a study of blood T cell repertoires in COVID-19 (dated by TCRdb to the early 2020s). In terms of the full investigation: The collaborator samples originated in the United States, Italy and Spain and spanned the acute and convalescent phases of COVID-19. The material from the prospective study consisted of cDNA or gDNA derived from T cells, B-cell-depleted T cells, or PBMCs. Deeply sampled blood TCRbeta repertoires from subjects exposed to, actively infected with, or recovered from COVID-19 were included in the dataset. A freely available public database, intended as a resource for researchers studying the immune response to SARS-CoV-2, is where the repertoires were released. Samples were obtained from the ongoing ImmuneRACE study (first 160 participants) and from 1,000 to 1,500 subjects provided by 6 global collaborators. The sample metadata nearly always contained a de-identified subject ID, COVID-19 status, age in years and sex. Where HLA class I and class II types were available, the types were taken from metadata supplied by the sample provider, not from assay-based typing. Beyond this particular receptor, the publication reports: The quantity of clinical and demographic metadata differed by source and by participant and was supplied without curation.

TCRbeta CDR3 regions were amplified from genomic DNA by means of the immunoSEQ Assay, a bias-controlled multiplex PCR. The authors processed their data as follows. Within the assay, amplification of reference gene primers was used to estimate how many nucleated cells each sample contained. To quantify the absolute abundance of each unique TCRbeta CDR3 rearrangement, sequence reads were collapsed and filtered. For each sample, productive Simpson clonality was calculated by taking the square root of Simpson's diversity index across productive rearrangements. Imported from immuneACCESS, the table was reduced by TCRdb to in-frame sequences with V and J called. These copies leave out some clones; in studies compared against another copy, an unresolved V gene accounts for under half, and the cause of the remainder is not known. Clone size and V and J calls were adopted from that table, with D and trimming inferred from the DNA. This sample comprises approximately 290,000 clones, 70% to 85% of them detected only once. 0.87% of the sample is held by the ten biggest clonotypes.

This clonotype was obtained from a human donor with COVID-19, enrolled during active disease. The donor label of this sample is uncertain. The sequenced material came from peripheral blood.

The CDR3 amino acid sequence is: CAIERGQTNEKLFF. Here is the DNA: TGTGCCATAGAGAGAGGGCAAACTAATGAAAAACTGTTTTTT. The chain links TRBV3-1 (or the pseudogene TRBV3-2) with TRBJ1-4; the D gene is not confidently resolved. The germline V gene (reference sequence) yields LGHDT for CDR1 and YNNKEL for CDR2. Trimming at the junction amounts to 10 bases on V and 1 base on J, and the germline ends lie 13 bases apart. The CDR3 runs 14 residues from the cysteine to the phenylalanine. Only the CDR3 part of the read is kept: 42 bases, read in frame from the first base.